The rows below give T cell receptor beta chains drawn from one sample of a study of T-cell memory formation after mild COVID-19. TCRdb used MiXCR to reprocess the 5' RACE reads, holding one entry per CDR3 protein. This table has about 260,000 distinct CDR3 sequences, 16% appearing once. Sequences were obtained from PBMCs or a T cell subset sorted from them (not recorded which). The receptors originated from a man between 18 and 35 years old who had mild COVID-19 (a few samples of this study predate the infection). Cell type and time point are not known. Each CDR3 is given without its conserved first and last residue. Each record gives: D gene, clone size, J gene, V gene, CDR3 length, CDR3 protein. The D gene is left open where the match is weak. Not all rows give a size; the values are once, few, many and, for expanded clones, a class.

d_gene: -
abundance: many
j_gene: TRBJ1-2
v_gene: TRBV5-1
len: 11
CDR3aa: ASSFGQGGGYT

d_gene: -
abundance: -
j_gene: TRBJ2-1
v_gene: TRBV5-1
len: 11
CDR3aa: ASSPGKDNEQF

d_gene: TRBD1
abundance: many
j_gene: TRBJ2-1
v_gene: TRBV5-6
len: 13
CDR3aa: ASSFGDRAYNEQF

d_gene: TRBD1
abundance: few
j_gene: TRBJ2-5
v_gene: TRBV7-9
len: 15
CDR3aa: ASSLAVTGGAGETQY

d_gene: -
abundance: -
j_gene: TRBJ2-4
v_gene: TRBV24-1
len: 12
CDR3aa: ATSDVGEKNIQY

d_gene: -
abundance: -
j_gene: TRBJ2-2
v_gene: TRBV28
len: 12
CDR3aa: ASSQDSLTGELF

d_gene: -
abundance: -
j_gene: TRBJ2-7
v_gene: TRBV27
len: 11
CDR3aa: ASASGATYEQY

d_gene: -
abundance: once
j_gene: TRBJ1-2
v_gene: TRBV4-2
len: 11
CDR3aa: ASSHRGRDGYT

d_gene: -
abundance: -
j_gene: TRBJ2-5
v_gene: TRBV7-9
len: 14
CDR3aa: ASSLSITGWDETQY

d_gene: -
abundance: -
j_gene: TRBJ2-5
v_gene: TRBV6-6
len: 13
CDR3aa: ASSYRTSPAETQY

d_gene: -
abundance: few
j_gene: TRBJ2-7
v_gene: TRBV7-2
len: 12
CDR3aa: ASSLGEGAYEQY

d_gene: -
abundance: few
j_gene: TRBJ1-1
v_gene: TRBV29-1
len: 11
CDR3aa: SVHSYKKTEAF

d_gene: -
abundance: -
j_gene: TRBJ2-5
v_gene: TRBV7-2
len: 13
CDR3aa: ASSFSSWRQETQY

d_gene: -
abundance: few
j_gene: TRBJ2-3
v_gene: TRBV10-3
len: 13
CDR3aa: AISGVRAGTDTQY

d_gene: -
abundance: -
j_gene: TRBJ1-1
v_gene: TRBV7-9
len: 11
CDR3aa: ASSRGPNTEAF

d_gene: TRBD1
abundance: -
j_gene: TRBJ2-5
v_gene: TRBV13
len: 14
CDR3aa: ASSNWGQGISETQY

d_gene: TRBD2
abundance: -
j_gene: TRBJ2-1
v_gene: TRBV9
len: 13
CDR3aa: ASSRLAGGLDEQF

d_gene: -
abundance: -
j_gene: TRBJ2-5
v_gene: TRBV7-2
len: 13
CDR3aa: ASSPSRGHQETQY

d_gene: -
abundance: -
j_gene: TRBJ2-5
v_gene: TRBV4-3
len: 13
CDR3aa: ASSQVAASIETQY

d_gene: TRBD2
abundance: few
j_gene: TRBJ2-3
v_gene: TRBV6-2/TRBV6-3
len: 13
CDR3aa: ASSYFAGVTDTQY

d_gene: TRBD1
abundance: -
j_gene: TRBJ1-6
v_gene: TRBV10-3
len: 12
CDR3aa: AIRGQGNVSPLH

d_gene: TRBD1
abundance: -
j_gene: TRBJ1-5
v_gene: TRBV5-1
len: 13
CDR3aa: ASSFWTGPNQPQH

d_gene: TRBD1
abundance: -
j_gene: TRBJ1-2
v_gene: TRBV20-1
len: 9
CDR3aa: SASNRGGYT

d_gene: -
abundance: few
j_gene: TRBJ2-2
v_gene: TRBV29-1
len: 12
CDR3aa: SVLTGTAEEELF

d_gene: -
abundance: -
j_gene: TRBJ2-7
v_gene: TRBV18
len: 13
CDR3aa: ASSAGASNTYEQY

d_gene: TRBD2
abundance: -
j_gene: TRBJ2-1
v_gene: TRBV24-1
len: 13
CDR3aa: ATGPERGGRDEQF

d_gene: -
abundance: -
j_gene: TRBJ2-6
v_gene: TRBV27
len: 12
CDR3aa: ATSRGTGANVLT

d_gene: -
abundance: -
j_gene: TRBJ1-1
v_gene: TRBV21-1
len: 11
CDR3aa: ASSKAAGYGAF

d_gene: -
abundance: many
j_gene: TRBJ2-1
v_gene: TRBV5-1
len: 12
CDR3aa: ASSLSSSYNEQF

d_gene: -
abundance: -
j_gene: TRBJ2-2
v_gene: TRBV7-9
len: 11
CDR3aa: ASSLSDDEELF

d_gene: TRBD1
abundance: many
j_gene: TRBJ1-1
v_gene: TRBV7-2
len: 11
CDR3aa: ASSFTGDTEAF

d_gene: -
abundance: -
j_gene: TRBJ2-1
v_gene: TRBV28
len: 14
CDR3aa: ASSLGLPRGYNEQF

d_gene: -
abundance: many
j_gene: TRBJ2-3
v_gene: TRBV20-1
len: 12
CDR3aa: SALIEGATDTQY

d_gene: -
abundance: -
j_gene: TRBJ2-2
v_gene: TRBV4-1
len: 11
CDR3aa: ASSQDRTGELF

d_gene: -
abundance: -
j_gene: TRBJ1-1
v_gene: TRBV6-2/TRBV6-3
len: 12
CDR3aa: ASSRIVGNTEAF

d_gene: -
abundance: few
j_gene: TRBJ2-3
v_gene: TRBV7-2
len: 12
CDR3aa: ASSLGGDVDTQY

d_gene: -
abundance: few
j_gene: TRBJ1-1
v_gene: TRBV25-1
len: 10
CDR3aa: ASSVQGTEAF

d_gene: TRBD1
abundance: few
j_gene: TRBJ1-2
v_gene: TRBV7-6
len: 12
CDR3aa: ASSSPGQGSRGT

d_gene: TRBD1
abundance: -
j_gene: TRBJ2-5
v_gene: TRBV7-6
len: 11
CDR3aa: ASSLRGPETQY

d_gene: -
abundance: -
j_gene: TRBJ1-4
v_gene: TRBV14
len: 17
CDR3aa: ASSQAYGRSRATNEKLF

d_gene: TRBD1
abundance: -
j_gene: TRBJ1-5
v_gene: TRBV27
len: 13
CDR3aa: ASSFSTGGNQPQH

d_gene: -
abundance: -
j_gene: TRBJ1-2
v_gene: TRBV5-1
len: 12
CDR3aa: ASSFEGTPYGYT

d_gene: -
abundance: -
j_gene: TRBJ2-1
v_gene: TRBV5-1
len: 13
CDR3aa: ASSPGGGPVREQF

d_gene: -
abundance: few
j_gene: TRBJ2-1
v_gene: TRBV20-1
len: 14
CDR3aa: SANRFLRGSYNEQF

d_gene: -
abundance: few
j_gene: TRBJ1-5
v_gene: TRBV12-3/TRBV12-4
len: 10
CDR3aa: ASSLILGPQH